This T cell receptor (beta chain) was documented in a study of blood T cell repertoires in COVID-19. In the study overall: Samples came from the United States, Italy and Spain, spanning acute and convalescent COVID-19. Sample material is recorded as cDNA or gDNA derived from T cells, B-cell-depleted T cells, or PBMCs.

The CDR3 totals 12 residues. Germline loops: CDR1 MNHEY, CDR2 SVGEGT. Trimming stripped 5 bases from V and 1 base from J, with 5 bases between. As handled by the study authors: Amplification with reference gene primers provided the estimates of nucleated cell counts. Repertoires were generated with immunoSEQ multiplex PCR, while TCRdb's copy carries only in-frame clones and drops some. V and J calls and clone size are copied from that table; D and trimming were computed from the DNA. Of approximately 350,000 clones listed, more than 70% are singletons. Seattle participants joined during active infection and were tracked over time.

Sequenced input: peripheral blood. The chain joins TRBV6-2 or TRBV6-3 to TRBJ1-2; D perhaps matches TRBD1 (5 bases). The TCR originated in a woman in her twenties or thirties with COVID-19, enrolled during active disease. The CDR3, as DNA: TGTGCCAGCAGTGACAGTAACTATGGCTACACCTTC. Protein sequence: CASSDSNYGYTF.